The 9 T cell receptor beta chains below come from one sample, sequenced in a study of Graves' ophthalmopathy and Graves' hyperthyroidism. The TCR beta CDR3 regions underwent amplification from RNA transcripts. The workflow started with a first-round RT-PCR run with HTBI primers and then moved on to a second-round multiplex PCR. A single record per CDR3 protein comes from TCRdb applying MiXCR to the multiplex PCR reads. The table includes about 500,000 distinct CDR3 sequences, about two fifths detected once. Input material: peripheral blood or thyroid tissue (not recorded which). The receptors derive from an adult man with Graves' hyperthyroidism.

The chain has TRBV5-1 and TRBJ1-5, with D uncertain. CDR1 SGHRS and CDR2 YFSETQ come from the germline V gene. The CDR3 length is 16 residues. Trimming took off 2 bases at V and 0 bases at J, with 12 bases between the two ends. The CDR3 DNA sequence: TGCGCCAGCAGCTTCTCTAGCGGGAATAGCAATCAGCCCCAGCATTTT. Translating it yields CASSFSSGNSNQPQHF.

The J gene is TRBJ2-5, the V gene TRBV2, with 7 bases fitting TRBD2. Germline V gene data show CDR1 as SNHLY and CDR2 as FYNNEI. V trimming: 5 bases; J trimming: 1 base; junction bases outside the gene matches: 4. CDR3 length: 14 residues. The chain's CDR3 is CASSWASGQETQYF. CDR3 DNA: TGTGCCAGCAGTTGGGCTAGCGGCCAAGAGACCCAGTACTTC.

To note about this clonotype: Being one base from a much bigger clone, this may be a read error. The chain employs TRBV2 and TRBJ1-5; D uncertain. Germline loops: CDR1 SNHLY, CDR2 FYNNEI. This CDR3 region has 15 residues. The V gene lost 4 bases and the J gene lost 0 bases, with 10 bases spanning the gap. In nucleotides, the CDR3 is TGTGCCAGCAGTGTAGAAACCGCTAGCAATCAGCCCCAGCATTTT. Translated: CASSVETASNQPQHF.

This clonotype was counted ten times or more. This chain links TRBV20-1 with TRBJ2-7; TRBD1 agrees at 8 bases. The CDR3 length is 13 residues. CDR1 DFQATT and CDR2 SNEGSKA come from the germline V gene (reference sequence). V was pared by 2 bases and J by 3 bases, with 3 bases of the junction left unmatched. CDR3 in amino acids: CSARSGTGYEQYF. The CDR3 DNA is TGCAGTGCTAGATCCGGGACAGGCTACGAGCAGTACTTC.

This clonotype occurred many times. V gene TRBV12-3 or TRBV12-4 combines with J gene TRBJ1-6; D gene unclear. This CDR3 has 14 residues. V was pared by 6 bases and J by 9 bases, with 15 bases between. CDR3 protein: CASSPVSQSSPLHF. The CDR3 nucleotides read TGTGCCAGCAGCCCCGTCAGTCAGAGTTCACCCCTCCACTTT.

As regards this clonotype: Relative to the germline gene, one junction end is altered; a read error may explain this. V usage is TRBV25-1 and J usage is TRBJ1-2; D may be TRBD1 (6 bases). Germline lookup yields CDR1 MGHDK and CDR2 SYGVNS. The CDR3 extends over 17 amino acids. This CDR3 reads CDSSLSLGRGQYYGYTF. The CDR3 DNA follows: TGTGACAGCAGTTTATCATTGGGCAGGGGCCAATACTATGGCTACACCTTC.

Ten or more counts support this clonotype. The rearrangement joins TRBV6-5 to TRBJ1-6; a possible D gene is TRBD1 (6 bases). Germline V gene data show CDR1 as MNHEY and CDR2 as SVGAGI. This CDR3 spans 15 amino acids. V lost 5 bases and J 5 bases, leaving 13 bases between the germline ends. CDR3 sequence (DNA): TGTGCCAGCAGTCCCCAGGGGAGACATAATTCACCCCTCCACTTT. Amino acid sequence: CASSPQGRHNSPLHF.

The genes are TRBV5-1 and TRBJ2-1; 12 bases fit TRBD2. V lost 4 bases to trimming and J lost 5 bases; unmatched junction nucleotides: 7. The CDR3 has 16 amino acids. CDR1 SGHRS and CDR2 YFSETQ come from the germline V gene. In DNA form, the CDR3 reads TGCGCCAGCAGCGGCCCCGGGACTAGCGGGCACAATGAGCAGTTCTTC. Its protein is CASSGPGTSGHNEQFF.

The rearrangement uses TRBV19 and TRBJ1-5, with D unclear. CDR3 size: 14 residues. Germline CDR1 and CDR2: LNHDA and SQIVND (reference sequence). V was shortened by 6 bases and J by 7 bases, with 16 bases between the two germline ends. CDR3 sequence: CASRVPQRAQPQHF. As DNA, the CDR3 is TGTGCCAGTAGAGTCCCCCAGCGGGCGCAGCCCCAGCATTTT.